This T cell receptor beta chain was retrieved from a study of shared clonotypes between healthy human individuals. V dropped 1 base and J dropped 6 bases, with 6 bases sitting between them. The length of the CDR3 is 13 residues. Germline loops: CDR1 SGHTA, CDR2 FQGNSA. For each subset, genomic DNA was distributed in equal portions over several immunoSEQ plates. Researchers sequenced unsorted PBMC DNA using ten immunoSEQ deep assay plates. Only in-frame clones appear in the TCRdb table, and some are missing; sequencing was by immunoSEQ multiplex PCR. The top ten hold around 12% of the sample, which has hundreds of thousands of clones, around 81% seen once.

The sequence was obtained from a woman between 40 and 50 years old in good health. Some clones in this sample may be carry-over from other donors' samples. Sequencing was carried out using PBMCs. This chain connects TRBV7-2 to TRBJ1-4; D is undetermined. CDR3 in amino acids: CASSLGPDEKLFF. In nucleotides, the CDR3 is TGTGCCAGCAGCTTAGGGCCCGATGAAAAACTGTTTTTT.